This T cell receptor beta chain emerged from a study of blood T cells in healthy people across ages. There were healthy Caucasian individuals from Russia, aged 6 to 90, serving as donors. This clonotype was detected once. A second PCR of roughly 6 to 12 cycles used a sample-barcoded 5' primer and a J-beta primer mix. MiXCR, applied by TCRdb to the 5' RACE reads, yields one record per CDR3 protein. The table shows 500,000 to 650,000 distinct CDR3 sequences, with about 29% occurring only once. This CDR3 region has 16 residues. Germline loops: CDR1 MGHRA, CDR2 YSYEKL. The same specimen was also included in a second study, on T cells of mothers and their children.

Sample: blood. The V and J genes are TRBV4-1 and TRBJ2-5; D not certain. The J call may be wrong; the DNA end is better matched by TRBJ2-1. The receptor was derived from a boy between 2 and 10 years old in good health. This CDR3 reads CASSQAGVSSYNEQFF. The CDR3 coding sequence is TGCGCCAGCAGCCAAGCGGGCGTAAGCTCCTACAATGAGCAGTTCTTC.